The TCR beta chain under discussion was sequenced for a study of blood T cell repertoires in COVID-19. Background on the study: PBMCs, B-cell-depleted T cells, or T cells were the source of the cDNA or gDNA that made up the material.

The V gene lost 3 bases and the J gene lost 2 bases, with 15 bases spanning the gap. The CDR3 spans 16 residues. From germline, CDR1 is MDHEN and CDR2 SYDVKM. Study processing details: Reference gene primer amplification yielded estimated nucleated cell counts. The data were produced by immunoSEQ multiplex PCR, yet TCRdb's version contains in-frame clones alone and is incomplete. The V and J calls and the clone size are those of that table, but D and trimming were determined from the DNA. The table includes about 170,000 clones, around nine tenths detected once. V usage is TRBV28 and J usage is TRBJ2-3; D is unresolved. The sequenced sample consisted of peripheral blood. The TCR originated in a man aged 45-65 years who had recovered from COVID-19. In DNA form, the CDR3 reads TGTGCCAGCAGTTTTAACGAAGGTGGGCCCACAGATACGCAGTATTTT. Its translation: CASSFNEGGPTDTQYF.